Presented here are 27 T cell receptor beta chains from one specimen sequenced in a study of vaccination effects on CD4 cells after COVID-19. Before sequencing took place, the ViraFEST assay used viral peptide pools to expand antigen-specific CD4+ T cells. When more than 9 days of culture had elapsed, CD4+ T cells were isolated. The participants, recipients of two vaccine doses, got either BNT162b2 or mRNA-1273. Some clones are missing from TCRdb's copy, which holds only in-frame ones; the method was immunoSEQ multiplex PCR. The sample yields 60,000 to 90,000 clones, about 80% seen once. No antigen has been identified for these receptors. The source was CD4+ T cells from PBMCs cultured with HCoV-229E spike peptides, collected after COVID-19 vaccination. Receptors were obtained from a human donor who received a COVID-19 vaccine.

The chain has TRBV10-1 and TRBJ1-1; TRBD1 might be the D (6 bases). This CDR3 is 14 amino acids long. Trimming removed 8 bases at V and 0 bases at J, with 13 bases between. Germline CDR1 reads WNHNN; CDR2 reads SYGVQD (reference sequence). CDR3 nucleotide sequence: TGCGCCAGCTCCCAGGACAGTTTGAACACTGAAGCTTTCTTT. Amino acids: CASSQDSLNTEAFF.

This clone was observed a handful of times. This sequence joins TRBV11-2 and TRBJ1-1; unclear D gene. Germline values: CDR1 SGHAT, CDR2 FQNNGV. V shed 7 bases and J shed 4 bases, with 7 bases lying between them. The CDR3 is made up of 11 amino acids. The CDR3 DNA reads TGTGCCAGCAACTTCGTCACTGAAGCTTTCTTT. Translation gives CASNFVTEAFF.

A single count supports this clone. V and J are TRBV24-1 and TRBJ2-3; no reliable D call. The CDR3 contains 16 residues. With 3 bases removed from V and 2 bases from J, the gap between germline ends came to 14 bases. Germline CDR1 KGHDR, CDR2 SFDVKD. CDR3 in DNA: TGTGCCACCAGTGATACTAACACCTACTTCACAGATACGCAGTATTTT. This codes for CATSDTNTYFTDTQYF.

The chain employs TRBV18 and TRBJ1-1; unclear D gene. V was clipped by 4 bases and J by 3 bases, with 9 bases between them. Germline CDR1 is KGHSH and CDR2 is LQKENI. CDR3 size: 13 residues. The CDR3 DNA reads TGTGCCAGCTCACGGGCTAGAGACACTGAAGCTTTCTTT. Translating it yields CASSRARDTEAFF.

The V gene is TRBV5-1, the J gene TRBJ2-7; D possibly corresponds to TRBD1 (6 bases). Trimming left V 0 bases short and J 0 bases short, with 10 bases between. The CDR3 consists of 15 residues. The germline gives CDR1 SGHRS, CDR2 YFSETQ. CDR3 amino acids: CASSLDTGSSYEQYV. As DNA, the CDR3 is TGCGCCAGCAGCTTGGATACAGGGAGCTCCTACGAGCAGTACGTC.

This rearrangement joins TRBV7-9 to TRBJ1-1; D may be TRBD1 (5 bases). Germline V gene lookup returns CDR1 SEHNR and CDR2 FQNEAQ (reference sequence). V lost 11 bases to trimming and J lost 3 bases, with 16 bases between them. The CDR3 is 13 residues long. In nucleotides, the CDR3 is TGTGCCGCTAAGGGAGGGACGGACACTGAAGCTTTCTTT. Translating it yields CAAKGGTDTEAFF.

The rearrangement joins TRBV6-5 to TRBJ1-2, with 9 bases identical to TRBD1. Germline loops: CDR1 MNHEY, CDR2 SVGAGI. V was clipped by 6 bases and J by 5 bases; unmatched bases: 10. The CDR3 extends over 15 amino acids. The CDR3 DNA is TGTGCCAGCAGCCCCTGGGACAGGGTAGAGTATGGCTACACCTTC. It codes for CASSPWDRVEYGYTF.

This clone was seen just once. The chain links TRBV5-4 to TRBJ2-1; D perhaps matches TRBD1 (6 bases). The CDR3 loop spans 15 amino acids. In germline, CDR1 is SGHNT, CDR2 YYREEE (reference sequence). Trimming pared 4 bases from V and 0 bases from J, leaving 11 bases between. CDR3 coding DNA: TGTGCCAGCAGCGGAACAGGGACCTCCTACAATGAGCAGTTCTTC. This translates into CASSGTGTSYNEQFF.

The V and J genes are TRBV6-6 and TRBJ1-5, with 10 bases matching TRBD1. Germline values: CDR1 MNHNY, CDR2 SVGAGI (reference sequence). The CDR3 spans 16 residues. V lost 6 bases and J lost 2; bases outside the gene matches: 7. The CDR3 bases are TGTGCCAGCAGCCTGGACAGGGGGATGGGCAATCAGCCCCAGCATTTT. This codes for CASSLDRGMGNQPQHF.

The chain has TRBV24-1 and TRBJ2-3, with 10 bases matching TRBD2. V was clipped by 5 bases and J by 3 bases; unmatched bases: 4. The CDR3 contains 15 residues. In germline, CDR1 is KGHDR, CDR2 SFDVKD. The CDR3 nucleotides are TGTGCCACCAGTGTGTTAGCGGGGGGTACAGATACGCAGTATTTT. It translates to CATSVLAGGTDTQYF.

The chain has TRBV27 and TRBJ1-5; D may be TRBD1 (6 bases). The V and J ends lost 1 base and 1 base respectively, with 17 bases between them. Germline V gives CDR1 MNHEY, CDR2 SMNVEV (reference sequence). The CDR3 consists of 18 residues. Here the CDR3 reads CASSLLGRGRWSNQPQHF. DNA for the CDR3: TGTGCCAGCAGTTTATTAGGACGGGGGCGCTGGAGCAATCAGCCCCAGCATTTT.

The rearrangement links TRBV4-1 to TRBJ1-2; maybe TRBD1 (6 bases). Germline CDR1 is MGHRA and CDR2 is YSYEKL. Trimming pared 1 base from V and 7 bases from J, leaving 19 bases between. This CDR3 spans 16 amino acids. The CDR3 sequence: CASSQAPGRGLGGYTF. In nucleotides, the CDR3 is TGCGCCAGCAGCCAAGCCCCAGGCAGGGGATTAGGTGGCTACACCTTC.

J is TRBJ2-3 and V is TRBV20-1, with 8 positions matching TRBD1. V was pared by 5 bases and J by 12 bases, with 7 bases of the junction left unmatched. This CDR3 is 11 amino acids long. Germline-derived CDR1 and CDR2 are DFQATT and SNEGSKA (reference sequence). DNA of the CDR3: TGCAGTGCTCAAGGACAGGGTCTACAGTATTTT. Translation: CSAQGQGLQYF.

The chain employs TRBV5-1 and TRBJ2-1; D remains ambiguous. Trimming removed 0 bases at V and 5 bases at J, with 12 bases between. CDR1 is SGHRS, CDR2 YFSETQ, per germline. The length of the CDR3 is 15 residues. CDR3 region: CASSLAPGADNEQFF. The CDR3 bases are TGCGCCAGCAGCTTGGCACCGGGTGCGGACAATGAGCAGTTCTTC.

The rearrangement uses TRBV15 and TRBJ1-2; D call uncertain. CDR1 LNHNV and CDR2 YYDKDF come from the germline V gene (reference sequence). V was clipped by 4 bases and J by 1 base, with 10 bases between them. CDR3 size: 14 residues. CDR3 protein: CATSIVRLNYGYTF. As DNA, the CDR3 is TGTGCCACCAGCATAGTCAGGCTTAACTATGGCTACACCTTC.

The rearrangement joins TRBV25-1 to TRBJ2-3; TRBD1 matches at 12 bases. CDR3 size: 16 residues. CDR1 is MGHDK, CDR2 SYGVNS, per germline. V lost 4 bases to trimming and J lost 6 bases; unmatched junction nucleotides: 8. The CDR3 spells CASSAAGTGGADTQYF. In nucleotides, the CDR3 is TGTGCCAGCAGTGCCGCCGGGACAGGGGGCGCGGATACGCAGTATTTT.

The rearrangement uses TRBV12-3 or TRBV12-4 and TRBJ1-2; D gene unclear. The CDR3 extends over 13 amino acids. Trimming pared 2 bases from V and 8 bases from J, leaving 12 bases between. CDR3 coding DNA: TGTGCCAGCAGTTTACTCCAAGCGGGCGGCTACACCTTC. Protein product: CASSLLQAGGYTF.

The chain uses TRBV12-1 and TRBJ1-1. TRBV12-1 is assigned pseudogene status. CDR3 length: 14 amino acids. The CDR3 protein is CASSWVRANTEAFF. The CDR3 DNA is TGTGCCAGCAGCTGGGTGCGGGCTAACACTGAAGCTTTCTTT.

The gene calls are TRBV4-1 and TRBJ1-2; D perhaps matches TRBD1 (5 bases). Trimming took off 4 bases at V and 4 bases at J, with 16 bases between the two ends. There are 15 residues in the CDR3. The germline V gene has CDR1 MGHRA and CDR2 YSYEKL. The CDR3 DNA reads TGCGCCAGCAGCCTACCGAGTCAGGGCAGCTATGGCTACACCTTC. This sequence encodes CASSLPSQGSYGYTF.

The chain links TRBV4-1 to TRBJ2-5; 7 bases align to TRBD1. The J segment lost 5 bases and the V segment lost 1 base, leaving 13 bases of the junction unmatched. Germline loops: CDR1 MGHRA, CDR2 YSYEKL. This CDR3 is built from 17 residues. The DNA for the CDR3 is TGCGCCAGCAGCCAAGCCCTCCAACAGGGGTGGAGGGAGACCCAGTACTTC. It codes for CASSQALQQGWRETQYF.

V is TRBV18 and J is TRBJ1-1, with D possibly matching TRBD1 (5 bases). Germline lookup yields CDR1 KGHSH and CDR2 LQKENI. This CDR3 has 15 amino acids. V was cut by 4 bases and J by 4 bases, with 16 bases left in between. CDR3 coding DNA: TGTGCCAGCTCACTTACCGCGACGGGGGGCACTGAAGCTTTCTTT. Amino acid sequence: CASSLTATGGTEAFF.

This rearrangement joins TRBV30 to TRBJ2-3, with D perhaps TRBD1 (6 bases). The V gene's germline CDR1 is GTSNPN and CDR2 SVGIG (reference sequence). Trimming left V 8 bases short and J 6 bases short, with 18 bases between. The CDR3 sequence is 13 residues long. In nucleotides, the CDR3 is TGTGCCAGGGCGAAACAGGGTATGGATACGCAGTATTTT. Translating it yields CARAKQGMDTQYF.

The chain recombines TRBV29-1 with TRBJ2-1; TRBD2 matches 14 bases. The length of the CDR3 is 17 residues. The V and J ends lost 6 bases and 10 bases, in that order; junction bases with no gene match: 17. From germline, CDR1 is SQVTM and CDR2 ANQGSEA. The CDR3 here is CSVDNNRLAGGQREQFF. The CDR3 coding sequence is TGCAGCGTCGACAACAACCGACTAGCGGGGGGGCAGAGGGAGCAGTTCTTC.

V is TRBV12-5 and J is TRBJ2-3; a possible D gene is TRBD2 (5 bases). V lost 6 bases and J 4 bases, leaving 8 bases between the germline ends. This CDR3 is 12 amino acids long. Per the germline V gene, CDR1 is LGHNT and CDR2 is FRNRAP. In nucleotides, the CDR3 is TGTGCTAGTGGGGACTTGGCAGATACGCAGTATTTT. It encodes CASGDLADTQYF.

This clone was observed a few times. This sequence joins TRBV5-6 and TRBJ1-3, with D hard to call. The germline gives CDR1 SGHDT, CDR2 YYEEEE. V was pared by 0 bases and J by 0 bases, with 7 bases between. The CDR3 sequence is 15 residues long. CDR3 DNA: TGTGCCAGCAGCTTGGATGAAACCTCTGGAAACACCATATATTTT. Encoded protein: CASSLDETSGNTIYF.

This clone has just one count. The chain uses TRBV6-5 and TRBJ2-3; D is unclear. The CDR3 length is 11 residues. Trimming shortened V by 8 bases and J by 5 bases, and 8 bases separated the two germline ends. The germline CDR1 and CDR2 sequences are MNHEY and SVGAGI. CDR3 residues: CASQRGDTQYF. The CDR3 DNA is TGTGCCAGCCAAAGAGGAGATACGCAGTATTTT.

The sample holds a few counts of this clone. The chain uses TRBV5-1 and TRBJ2-1; D may correspond to TRBD1 or TRBD2 (5 bases each). The V and J ends lost 0 bases and 5 bases respectively, with 9 bases between them. Germline V gene data show CDR1 as SGHRS and CDR2 as YFSETQ. This CDR3 is built from 14 residues. CDR3 nucleotide sequence: TGCGCCAGCAGCTTGGCGCTGGGGGACAATGAGCAGTTCTTC. Its protein product is CASSLALGDNEQFF.